What follows are 5 T cell receptor beta chains derived from one specimen sequenced in a study of brain T cells in children with intractable seizures. Repertoires were generated with immunoSEQ multiplex PCR, while TCRdb's copy carries only in-frame clones and drops some. The table lists roughly 110,000 clones, around 94% of them singletons. The input for sequencing was peripheral blood, taken at surgery. These receptors all come from a boy less than two years old with hemimegalencephaly and intractable seizures.

On this clone: Other DNA sequences from this sample encode an identical CDR3 as well. The V and J genes are TRBV29-1 and TRBJ2-7; perhaps D is TRBD1 or TRBD2 (5 bases each). The CDR3 loop spans 13 amino acids. Germline values: CDR1 SQVTM, CDR2 ANQGSEA. Trimming left V 3 bases short and J 0 bases short, with 9 bases between. The CDR3 reads CSVEEGTSYEQYF. The CDR3 region has the DNA TGCAGCGTTGAGGAAGGGACCTCCTACGAGCAGTACTTC.

V is TRBV5-1 and J is TRBJ1-6; D may be TRBD1 (5 bases). V lost 4 bases, J lost 9 bases, and 17 bases lay in between. There are 15 residues in the CDR3. CDR1 SGHRS and CDR2 YFSETQ come from the germline V gene. The CDR3 nucleotides are TGCGCCAGCAGCCGCGGGGGGTGGTATTTTTCACCCCTCCACTTT. Residues: CASSRGGWYFSPLHF. Looking up the rest from reference TRBV5-1 and TRBJ1-6 gives the full variable domain: KAGVTQTPRYLIKTRGQQVTLSCSPISGHRSVSWYQQTPGQGLQFLFEYFSETQRNKGNFPGRFSGRQFSNSRSEMNVSTLELGDSALYLCASSRGGWYFSPLHFGNGTRLTVT.

This rearrangement joins TRBV7-2 to TRBJ2-7; D remains unclear. Germline assignment: CDR1 SGHTA and CDR2 FQGNSA. V was clipped by 2 bases and J by 0 bases, with 5 bases between them. The CDR3 sequence is 13 residues long. In DNA form, the CDR3 reads TGTGCCAGCAGCTTATGGGACTCCTACGAGCAGTACTTC. It encodes CASSLWDSYEQYF.

V usage is TRBV14 and J usage is TRBJ2-3, with 10 nucleotides matching TRBD2. J gave up 8 bases and V 5 bases, and 1 base lay outside the gene matches. Germline V gives CDR1 SGHDN, CDR2 FVKESK. This CDR3 spans 12 amino acids. The CDR3 DNA reads TGTGCCAGCAGCGCTAGCGGGAGTACGCAGTATTTT. This gives the protein CASSASGSTQYF.

The chain has TRBV7-2 and TRBJ2-1, with D perhaps given as TRBD1 or TRBD2 (5 bases each). The CDR3 sequence is 17 residues long. CDR1 is SGHTA, CDR2 FQGNSA, per germline. The V end lost 3 bases, the J end lost 4 bases, and 19 bases lay between the germline ends. The CDR3 DNA reads TGTGCCAGCAGCTTTACAAGGGCCCTGGGGGTTTACAATGAGCAGTTCTTC. It translates to CASSFTRALGVYNEQFF.